This T cell receptor beta chain was captured in a study of blood T cells in healthy people across ages. Study-level background: For every two T cells, template switching captured about one barcoded beta molecule. General study points: Per million T cells, TCR beta diversity dropped roughly linearly as age increased.

The CDR3 is 15 amino acids. V shed 4 bases and J 9 bases; nucleotides not matched to a gene: 11. In germline, CDR1 is SGHRS, CDR2 YFSETQ. This clonotype was observed a handful of times. What it binds is unknown. A sample-barcoded 5' primer and a J-beta primer mix were used in a second PCR of about 6 to 11 cycles. No fewer than 3 million CDR3-containing paired-end reads came from each sample. TCRdb re-derived calls from the 5' RACE reads in MiXCR, one entry per CDR3 protein. The profile shows hundreds of thousands of distinct CDR3 sequences, approximately 44% of them singletons. The source material was blood. The V gene is TRBV5-1, the J gene TRBJ2-1; TRBD2 agrees at 9 bases. The receptor comes from a man aged 60 to 69 in good health. The CDR3 sequence is CASSPGGGAAVEQFF. The CDR3 DNA reads TGCGCCAGCAGCCCAGGCGGGGGGGCGGCAGTTGAGCAGTTCTTC.